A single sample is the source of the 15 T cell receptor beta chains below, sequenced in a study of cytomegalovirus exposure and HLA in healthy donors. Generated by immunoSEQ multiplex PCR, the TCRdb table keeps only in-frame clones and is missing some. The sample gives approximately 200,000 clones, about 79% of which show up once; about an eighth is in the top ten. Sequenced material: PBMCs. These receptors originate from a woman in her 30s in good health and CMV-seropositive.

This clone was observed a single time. The CDR3 protein is CASSYSMVQADTQYF. The CDR3 DNA follows: TGTGCCAGCAGTTACTCGATGGTCCAGGCCGATACGCAGTATTTT. The V call is TRBV6-6, the J call TRBJ2-3, with unresolved D. This CDR3 is built from 15 residues. Deletions cut 0 bases from V and 6 bases from J, with 13 bases between. The V gene's germline CDR1 is MNHNY and CDR2 SVGAGI (reference sequence).

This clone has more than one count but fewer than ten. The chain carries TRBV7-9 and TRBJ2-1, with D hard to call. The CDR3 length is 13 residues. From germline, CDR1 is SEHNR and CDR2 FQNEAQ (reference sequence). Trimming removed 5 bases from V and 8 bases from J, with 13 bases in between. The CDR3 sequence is CASSPRGNHEQFF. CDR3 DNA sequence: TGTGCCAGCAGCCCTCGCGGTAACCATGAGCAGTTCTTC.

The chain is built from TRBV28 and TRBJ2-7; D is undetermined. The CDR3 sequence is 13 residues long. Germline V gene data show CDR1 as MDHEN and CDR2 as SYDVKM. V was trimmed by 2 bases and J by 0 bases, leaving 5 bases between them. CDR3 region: CASSLIRSYEQYF. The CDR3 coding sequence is TGTGCCAGCAGTTTAATCCGCTCCTACGAGCAGTACTTC.

The CDR3, as DNA: TGTGCTAGCTCCGGGACTACCCAAGAGACCCAGTACTTC. It codes for CASSGTTQETQYF. The chain recombines TRBV7-7 with TRBJ2-5, with 7 positions matching TRBD2. CDR3 size: 13 residues. CDR1 and CDR2 from the germline V gene are SSHAT and FNYEAQ (reference sequence).

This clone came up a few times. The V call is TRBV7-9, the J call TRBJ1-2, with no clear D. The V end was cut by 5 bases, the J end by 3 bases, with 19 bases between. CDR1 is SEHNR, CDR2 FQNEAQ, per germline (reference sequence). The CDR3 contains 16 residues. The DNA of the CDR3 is TGTGCCAGCAGCCCACCCGGGGAGCGATGGGACTATGGCTACACCTTC. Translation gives CASSPPGERWDYGYTF.

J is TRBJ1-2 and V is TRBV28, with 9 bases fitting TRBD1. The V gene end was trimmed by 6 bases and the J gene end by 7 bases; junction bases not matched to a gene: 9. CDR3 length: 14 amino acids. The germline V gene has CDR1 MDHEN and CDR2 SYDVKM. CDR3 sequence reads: CASRQGALSIGYTF. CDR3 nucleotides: TGTGCCAGCAGACAGGGGGCGTTGAGTATTGGCTACACCTTC.

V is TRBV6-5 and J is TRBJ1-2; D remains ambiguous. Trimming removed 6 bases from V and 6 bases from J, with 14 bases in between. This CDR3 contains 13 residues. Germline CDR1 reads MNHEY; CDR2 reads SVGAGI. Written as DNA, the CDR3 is TGTGCCAGCAGCCCAGCGGAATATAATGGCTACACCTTC. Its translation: CASSPAEYNGYTF.

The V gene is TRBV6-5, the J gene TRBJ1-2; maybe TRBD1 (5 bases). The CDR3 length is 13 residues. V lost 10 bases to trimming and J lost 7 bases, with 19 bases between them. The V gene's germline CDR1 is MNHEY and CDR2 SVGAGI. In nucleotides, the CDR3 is TGTGCCACTTCCAAACAGGCTTCGGCTGGCTACACCTTC. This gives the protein CATSKQASAGYTF.

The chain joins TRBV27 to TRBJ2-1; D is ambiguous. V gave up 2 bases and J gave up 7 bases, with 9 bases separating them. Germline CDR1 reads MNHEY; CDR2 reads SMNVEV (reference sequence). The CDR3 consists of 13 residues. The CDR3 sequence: CASSLATPNEQFF. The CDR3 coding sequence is TGTGCCAGCAGTTTAGCAACACCAAATGAGCAGTTCTTC.

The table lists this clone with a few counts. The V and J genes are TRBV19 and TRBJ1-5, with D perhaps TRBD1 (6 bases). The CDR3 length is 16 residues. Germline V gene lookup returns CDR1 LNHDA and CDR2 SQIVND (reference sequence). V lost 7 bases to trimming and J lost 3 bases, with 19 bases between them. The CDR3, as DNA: TGTGCCAGTAACCCGGTGGCAGGGGCGTTCAATCAGCCCCAGCATTTT. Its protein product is CASNPVAGAFNQPQHF.

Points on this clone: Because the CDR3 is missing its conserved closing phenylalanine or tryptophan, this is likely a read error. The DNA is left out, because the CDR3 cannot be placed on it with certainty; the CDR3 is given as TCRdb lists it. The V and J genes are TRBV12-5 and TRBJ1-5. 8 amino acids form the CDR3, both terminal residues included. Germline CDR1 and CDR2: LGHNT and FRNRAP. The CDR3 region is CANPAGGV.

CDR3 DNA sequence: TGTGCCAGCAGTGGAGATAGGGACACCATAGGAGGCTACACCTTC. The encoded protein is CASSGDRDTIGGYTF. The rearrangement joins TRBV6-5 to TRBJ1-2, with a tentative D call TRBD1 (6 bases). Per the germline V gene, CDR1 is MNHEY and CDR2 is SVGAGI. This CDR3 comprises 15 residues. V was cut by 5 bases and J by 8 bases, with 21 bases left in between.

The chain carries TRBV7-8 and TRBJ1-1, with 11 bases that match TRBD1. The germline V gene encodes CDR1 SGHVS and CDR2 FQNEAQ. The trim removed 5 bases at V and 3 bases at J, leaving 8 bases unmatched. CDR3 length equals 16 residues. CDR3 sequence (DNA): TGTGCCAGCAGCATTTGGACAGGGGGCATCGACACTGAAGCTTTCTTT. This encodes CASSIWTGGIDTEAFF.

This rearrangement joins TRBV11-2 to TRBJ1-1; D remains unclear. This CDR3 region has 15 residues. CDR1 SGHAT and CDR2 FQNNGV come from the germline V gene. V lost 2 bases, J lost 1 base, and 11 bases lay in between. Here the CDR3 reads CASSLTGSPNTEAFF. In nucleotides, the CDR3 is TGTGCCAGCAGCTTAACGGGATCCCCGAACACTGAAGCTTTCTTT.

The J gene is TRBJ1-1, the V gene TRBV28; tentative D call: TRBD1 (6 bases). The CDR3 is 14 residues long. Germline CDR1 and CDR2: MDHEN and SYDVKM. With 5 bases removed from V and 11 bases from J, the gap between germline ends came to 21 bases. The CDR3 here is CASSIDRSVAFAFF. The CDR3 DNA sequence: TGTGCCAGCAGTATCGACAGGAGCGTTGCGTTTGCTTTCTTT.